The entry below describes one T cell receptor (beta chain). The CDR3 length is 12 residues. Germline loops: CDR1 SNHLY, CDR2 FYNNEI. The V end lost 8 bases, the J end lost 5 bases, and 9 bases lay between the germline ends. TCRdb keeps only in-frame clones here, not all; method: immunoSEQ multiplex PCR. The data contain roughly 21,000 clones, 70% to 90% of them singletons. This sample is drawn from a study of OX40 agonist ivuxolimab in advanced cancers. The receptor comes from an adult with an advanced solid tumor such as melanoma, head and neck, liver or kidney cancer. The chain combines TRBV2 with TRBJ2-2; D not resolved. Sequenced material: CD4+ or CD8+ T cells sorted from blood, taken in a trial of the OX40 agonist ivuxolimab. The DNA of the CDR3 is TGTGCCAGCCTGGTCCGTACCGGGGAGCTGTTTTTT. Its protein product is CASLVRTGELFF.